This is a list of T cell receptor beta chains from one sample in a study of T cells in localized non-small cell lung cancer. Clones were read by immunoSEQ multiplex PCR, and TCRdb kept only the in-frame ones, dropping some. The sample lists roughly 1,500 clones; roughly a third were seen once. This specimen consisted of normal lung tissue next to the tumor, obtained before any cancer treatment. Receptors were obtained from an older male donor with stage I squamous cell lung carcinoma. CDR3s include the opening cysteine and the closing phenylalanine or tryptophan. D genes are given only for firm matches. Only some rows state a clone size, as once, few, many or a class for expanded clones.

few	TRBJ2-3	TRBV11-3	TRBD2	CASSLLAGVVDTQYF	TGTGCCAGCAGCTTACTAGCGGGAGTTGTAGATACGCAGTATTTT
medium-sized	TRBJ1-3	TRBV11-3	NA	CASSLVGRPSSGNTIYF	TGTGCCAGCAGCCTCGTAGGCAGGCCCTCCTCTGGAAACACCATATATTTT
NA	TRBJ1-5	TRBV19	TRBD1	CASSGGRRHQPQHF	TGTGCCAGTTCAGGGGGCAGAAGGCATCAGCCCCAGCATTTT
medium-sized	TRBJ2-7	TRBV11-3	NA	CASSSIGQGGAEQYF	TGTGCCAGCAGCTCCATAGGACAGGGAGGGGCCGAGCAGTACTTC
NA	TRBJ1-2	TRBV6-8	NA	CASSYSGDKDGYTF	TGTGCCAGCAGTTACTCGGGGGACAAGGATGGCTACACCTTC
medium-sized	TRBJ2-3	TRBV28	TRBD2	CASSPAGAVTDTQYF	TGTGCCAGCAGTCCAGCGGGAGCGGTTACAGATACGCAGTATTTT
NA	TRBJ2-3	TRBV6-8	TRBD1	CASGRDRVTDTQYF	TGTGCCAGCGGGAGGGACAGGGTAACAGATACGCAGTATTTT
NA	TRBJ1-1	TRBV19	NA	CASGPTVMNTEAFF	TGTGCCAGTGGCCCGACAGTCATGAACACTGAAGCTTTCTTT
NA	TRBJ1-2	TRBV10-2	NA	CASSETLSISGYTF	TGCGCCAGCAGTGAAACATTAAGTATCTCTGGCTACACCTTC
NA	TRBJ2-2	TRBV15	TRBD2	CATRPGGRFRVGELFF	TGTGCCACCAGGCCCGGCGGGAGGTTTCGGGTCGGGGAGCTGTTTTTT
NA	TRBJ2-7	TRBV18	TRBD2	CASSPGTASGHYEQYF	TGTGCCAGCTCACCAGGTACGGCTAGCGGGCACTACGAGCAGTACTTC
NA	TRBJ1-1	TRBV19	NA	CASSIDRPEAIQF	TGTGCCAGTAGTATAGATCGGCCAGAGGCGATCCAATTT
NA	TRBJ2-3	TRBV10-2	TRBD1	CASSTQGSTDTQYF	TGCGCCAGCAGTACACAGGGGAGCACAGATACGCAGTATTTT
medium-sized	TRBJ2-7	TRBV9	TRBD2	CASRLGSSGSYEQYF	TGTGCCAGCAGGTTGGGGTCTAGCGGGAGTTACGAGCAGTACTTC
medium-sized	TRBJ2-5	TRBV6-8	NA	CASSYTNAAETQYF	TGTGCCAGCAGTTACACAAACGCGGCCGAGACCCAGTACTTC
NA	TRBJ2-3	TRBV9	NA	CASSTQGIETDTQYF	TGTGCCAGCAGTACCCAGGGTATCGAGACAGATACGCAGTATTTT
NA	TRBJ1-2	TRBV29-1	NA	CSVDEGGYGYTF	TGCAGCGTTGATGAGGGCGGGTATGGCTACACCTTC
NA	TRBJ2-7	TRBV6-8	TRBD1	CASSSPGQRPYEQYF	TGTGCCAGCAGTTCCCCGGGACAGAGACCCTACGAGCAGTACTTC
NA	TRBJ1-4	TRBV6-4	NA	CAISTGANEKLFF	TGTGCCATTTCTACTGGAGCTAATGAAAAACTGTTTTTT
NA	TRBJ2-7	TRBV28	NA	CASSLGLGEATEQYF	TGTGCCAGCAGTCTGGGTCTGGGGGAGGCAACCGAGCAGTACTTC
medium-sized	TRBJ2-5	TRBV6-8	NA	CASPWQGGQETQYF	TGTGCCAGCCCGTGGCAGGGGGGTCAAGAGACCCAGTACTTC
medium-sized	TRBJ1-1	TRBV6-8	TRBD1	CASWASPGQGTTEAFF	TGTGCCAGCTGGGCCTCCCCCGGACAGGGGACTACGGAAGCTTTCTTT
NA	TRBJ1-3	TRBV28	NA	CASRVSNSGNTIYF	TGTGCCAGCAGAGTCTCCAACTCTGGAAACACCATATATTTT
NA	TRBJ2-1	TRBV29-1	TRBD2	CSVDGLAKNYNEQFF	TGCAGCGTAGACGGACTAGCGAAGAACTACAATGAGCAGTTCTTC
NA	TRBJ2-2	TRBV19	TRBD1	CASSILWTGNTGELFF	TGTGCCAGTAGTATTCTCTGGACAGGGAACACCGGGGAGCTGTTTTTT
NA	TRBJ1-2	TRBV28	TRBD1	CASSDRGLSGYTF	TGTGCCAGCTCGGACAGGGGGCTTAGTGGCTACACCTTC
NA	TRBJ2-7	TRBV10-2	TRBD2	CASSEFTGGNYEQYF	TGCGCCAGCAGTGAGTTTACGGGGGGAAACTACGAGCAGTACTTC
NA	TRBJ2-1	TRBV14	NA	CASSQKTFEQFF	TGTGCCAGCAGCCAGAAAACGTTCGAGCAGTTCTTC
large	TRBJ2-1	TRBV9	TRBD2	CASREASGRENEQFF	TGTGCCAGCAGAGAGGCTAGCGGGAGGGAGAATGAGCAGTTCTTC
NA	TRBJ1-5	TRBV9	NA	CASSVGRGVGPQHF	TGTGCCAGCAGCGTCGGCCGGGGCGTTGGGCCCCAGCATTTT
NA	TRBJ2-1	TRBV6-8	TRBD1	CASSARTGGNEQFF	TGTGCCAGCAGTGCCCGGACAGGGGGCAATGAGCAGTTCTTC
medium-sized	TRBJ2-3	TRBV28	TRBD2	CASSFLAGTDTQYF	TGTGCCAGCAGTTTCTTAGCGGGTACAGATACGCAGTATTTT
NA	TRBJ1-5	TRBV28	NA	CASSLTINQPQHF	TGTGCCAGCAGCCTTACTATCAATCAGCCCCAGCATTTT
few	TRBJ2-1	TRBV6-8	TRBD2	CASSLTSGRVPSYNEQFF	TGTGCCAGCAGCCTGACTAGCGGGAGAGTACCCTCCTACAATGAGCAGTTCTTC
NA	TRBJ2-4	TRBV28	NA	CASSLSSGSKNIQYF	TGTGCCAGCAGTTTATCCTCAGGAAGCAAAAACATTCAGTACTTC
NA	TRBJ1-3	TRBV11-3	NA	CASSPLVTSGNTIYF	TGTGCCAGCAGCCCATTAGTGACCTCTGGAAACACCATATATTTT
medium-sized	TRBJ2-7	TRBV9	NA	CASSGGLKSSSYEQYF	TGTGCCAGCAGCGGAGGACTAAAATCATCCTCCTACGAGCAGTACTTC
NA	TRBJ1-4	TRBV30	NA	CAWSVPGRLFF	TGTGCCTGGAGTGTACCGGGGAGGCTGTTTTTT
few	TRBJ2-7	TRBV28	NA	CASSLAGIDYEQYF	TGTGCCAGCAGTTTAGCAGGGATAGACTACGAGCAGTACTTC
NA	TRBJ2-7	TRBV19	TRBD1	CATGTGAYEQYF	TGTGCCACGGGGACAGGGGCCTACGAGCAGTACTTC
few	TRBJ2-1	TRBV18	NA	CASSPSDREQFF	TGTGCCAGCTCTCCATCCGACCGTGAGCAGTTCTTC
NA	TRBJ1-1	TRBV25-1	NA	CASSDEGGGTEAFF	TGTGCCAGCAGTGACGAAGGGGGAGGCACTGAAGCTTTCTTT
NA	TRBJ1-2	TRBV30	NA	CAWTPDDYGYTF	TGTGCCTGGACCCCGGACGACTATGGCTACACCTTC
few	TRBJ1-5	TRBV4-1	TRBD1	CASSKGTGVSNQPQHF	TGCGCCAGCAGTAAAGGGACAGGGGTTAGCAATCAGCCCCAGCATTTT